This passage covers 22 T cell receptor beta chains from one sample sequenced in a study of OX40 agonist ivuxolimab in advanced cancers. Generated by immunoSEQ multiplex PCR, the TCRdb table keeps only in-frame clones and is missing some. In the table there are 44,000 or so clones, 79% of which are singletons. Here the sequenced sample was CD4+ or CD8+ T cells sorted from blood, taken in a trial of the OX40 agonist ivuxolimab. These receptors originate from an adult with an advanced solid tumor such as melanoma, head and neck, liver or kidney cancer.

The genes are TRBV28 and TRBJ1-2, with D possibly matching TRBD1 (6 bases). V was clipped by 2 bases and J by 5 bases, with 12 bases between them. Germline V CDR1 and CDR2: MDHEN, SYDVKM. CDR3 length: 14 residues. DNA of the CDR3: TGTGCCAGCAGTTTACTGGACAGAGATTATGGCTACACCTTC. Translating it yields CASSLLDRDYGYTF.

This chain links TRBV30 with TRBJ2-5, with no clear D. The CDR3 has 12 residues. The germline V gene has CDR1 GTSNPN and CDR2 SVGIG (reference sequence). Trimming left V 2 bases short and J 1 base short, with 5 bases between. DNA for the CDR3: TGTGCCTGGAGTCTAGGCCAAGAGACCCAGTACTTC. It yields the protein CAWSLGQETQYF.

The rearrangement uses TRBV4-2 and TRBJ2-2; D is unclear. V was cut by 1 base and J by 6 bases, with 9 bases left in between. The germline V gene has CDR1 LGHNA and CDR2 YNFKEQ. The CDR3 has 14 residues. The DNA of the CDR3 is TGTGCCAGCAGCCAAGGACCGGGTTCCGGGGAGCTGTTTTTT. Its translation: CASSQGPGSGELFF.

V usage is TRBV7-3 and J usage is TRBJ2-7; TRBD1 matches 11 bases. The trim removed 5 bases at V and 5 bases at J, leaving 5 bases unmatched. Germline CDR1 is SGHTA and CDR2 is FQGTGA. The CDR3 runs to 14 residues. The CDR3 DNA reads as TGTGCCAGCAGCCTGGACAGGGGGCTCAACGAGCAGTACTTC. This translates into CASSLDRGLNEQYF.

The chain couples TRBV18 to TRBJ2-5; 8 nucleotides align to TRBD1. The CDR3 is made up of 14 amino acids. CDR1 and CDR2 from the germline V gene are KGHSH and LQKENI. V lost 3 bases and J lost 1; bases outside the gene matches: 1. CDR3 DNA sequence: TGTGCCAGCTCACCCGGGACAGGCCAAGAGACCCAGTACTTC. This sequence encodes CASSPGTGQETQYF.

This clone was picked up a small number of times. This sequence joins TRBV6-6 and TRBJ1-5; D not resolved. The CDR3 runs 15 residues. Trimming removed 5 bases at V and 0 bases at J, with 11 bases between. The germline gives CDR1 MNHNY, CDR2 SVGAGI (reference sequence). CDR3 nucleotides: TGTGCCAGCAGTCGGACGGGAGATAGCAATCAGCCCCAGCATTTT. It codes for CASSRTGDSNQPQHF.

V gene TRBV6-4 combines with J gene TRBJ2-1, with D tentatively TRBD1 or TRBD2 (5 bases each). Looked up from germline, CDR1 is MRHNA and CDR2 is SNTAGT. This CDR3 contains 16 residues. The germline V and J ends were trimmed by 6 bases and 0 bases, with 15 bases remaining between them. The CDR3 bases are TGTGCCAGCAGGATCCTAAGGGACCACTCCTACAATGAGCAGTTCTTC. It translates to CASRILRDHSYNEQFF.

This clone was observed a single time. The J gene is TRBJ1-3, the V gene TRBV5-4; D not resolved. Trimming removed 0 bases from V and 4 bases from J, with 14 bases in between. This CDR3 is built from 16 residues. Germline CDR1 SGHNT, CDR2 YYREEE (reference sequence). DNA for the CDR3: TGTGCCAGCAGCTTGGACCCAGGCTCCCTCGGAAACACCATATATTTT. This encodes CASSLDPGSLGNTIYF.

The chain carries TRBV6-6 and TRBJ1-1, with a weak D call TRBD1 (5 bases). The CDR3 loop spans 14 amino acids. From germline, CDR1 is MNHNY and CDR2 SVGAGI (reference sequence). V lost 2 bases and J 0 bases, leaving 7 bases between the germline ends. The CDR3 is CASSYTTVNTEAFF. The CDR3 nucleotides are TGTGCCAGCAGTTACACGACAGTGAACACTGAAGCTTTCTTT.

The chain carries TRBV11-1 and TRBJ2-3; tentative D call: TRBD1 (6 bases). Trimming took off 4 bases at V and 0 bases at J, with 11 bases between the two ends. Germline V gene data show CDR1 as SGHAT and CDR2 as FQDESV (reference sequence). CDR3 length: 15 amino acids. CDR3 nucleotide sequence: TGTGCCAGCAGCTCCCGGGACACTAGCACAGATACGCAGTATTTT. Its translation: CASSSRDTSTDTQYF.

This chain connects TRBV6-1 to TRBJ1-1; maybe TRBD1 (6 bases). CDR3 length equals 11 residues. Germline assignment: CDR1 MNHNS and CDR2 SASEGT. The V end lost 6 bases, the J end lost 11 bases, and 13 bases lay between the germline ends. The CDR3 DNA reads as TGTGCCAGCAGCCCCAGGGGCGAGGCTTTCTTT. It translates to CASSPRGEAFF.

V and J are TRBV6-1 and TRBJ1-1; the D is unclear. This CDR3 region has 13 residues. V dropped 3 bases and J dropped 1 base, with 6 bases sitting between them. The V gene's germline CDR1 is MNHNS and CDR2 SASEGT. The DNA of the CDR3 is TGTGCCAGCAGTGACACGGGGAACACTGAAGCTTTCTTT. It is translated as CASSDTGNTEAFF.

The V gene is TRBV5-1, the J gene TRBJ2-5; D is ambiguous. The CDR3 is made up of 13 amino acids. CDR1 is SGHRS, CDR2 YFSETQ, per germline. The V gene lost 0 bases and the J gene lost 1 base, with 4 bases spanning the gap. The CDR3 reads CASSLDIQETQYF. The CDR3 DNA sequence: TGCGCCAGCAGCTTGGACATCCAAGAGACCCAGTACTTC.

The chain links TRBV7-3 to TRBJ2-1, with no clear D. CDR3 length: 14 amino acids. Trimming pared 5 bases from V and 2 bases from J, leaving 10 bases between. Germline CDR1 reads SGHTA; CDR2 reads FQGTGA. In DNA form, the CDR3 reads TGTGCCAGCAGCCCAGAACCCGCCTACAATGAGCAGTTCTTC. Translated, it gives CASSPEPAYNEQFF. Using reference TRBV7-3 and TRBJ2-1 for the parts outside the CDR3, the full variable domain is GAGVSQTPSNKVTEKGKYVELRCDPISGHTALYWYRQSLGQGPEFLIYFQGTGAADDSGLPNDRFFAVRPEGSVSTLKIQRTERGDSAVYLCASSPEPAYNEQFFGPGTRLTVL.

This sequence joins TRBV6-1 and TRBJ2-1; 7 bases agree with TRBD1. The V gene's germline CDR1 is MNHNS and CDR2 SASEGT. Trimming removed 3 bases from V and 6 bases from J; junction bases left unmatched: 5. The CDR3 covers 14 residues. In DNA form, the CDR3 reads TGTGCCAGCAGTGAGGTACCAGGGGGCAATGAGCAGTTCTTC. Translating it yields CASSEVPGGNEQFF.

The chain recombines TRBV7-7 with TRBJ1-3, with 7 bases lining up with TRBD1. CDR1 is SSHAT, CDR2 FNYEAQ, per germline (reference sequence). V dropped 5 bases and J dropped 4; count of bases not matched to a gene: 5. CDR3 size: 14 residues. The CDR3 sequence: CASSPGTDGNTIYF. The CDR3 nucleotides are TGTGCCAGCAGCCCCGGGACAGACGGAAACACCATATATTTT.

This chain links TRBV5-5 with TRBJ2-3; D ambiguous. Looked up from germline, CDR1 is SGHKS and CDR2 is YYEKEE (reference sequence). The V end was cut by 4 bases, the J end by 2 bases, with 11 bases between. The CDR3 extends over 14 amino acids. The DNA for the CDR3 is TGTGCCAGCAGCCCGACTCCACCCACAGATACGCAGTATTTT. It specifies CASSPTPPTDTQYF.

The chain links TRBV6-1 to TRBJ2-2; D remains ambiguous. The V gene's germline CDR1 is MNHNS and CDR2 SASEGT. The V end was cut by 2 bases, the J end by 4 bases, with 5 bases between. This CDR3 is built from 13 residues. CDR3 in DNA: TGTGCCAGCAGTGAAAGGACCACCGGGGAGCTGTTTTTT. Residues: CASSERTTGELFF.

V is TRBV7-9 and J is TRBJ1-1; 9 bases map to TRBD1. The CDR3 totals 14 residues. Germline V gene data show CDR1 as SEHNR and CDR2 as FQNEAQ (reference sequence). V was clipped by 3 bases and J by 4 bases; unmatched bases: 3. The CDR3 region has the DNA TGTGCCAGCAGCTTGGGGACAGGGCCCACTGAAGCTTTCTTT. It encodes CASSLGTGPTEAFF.

V usage is TRBV2 and J usage is TRBJ2-3; D is undetermined. This CDR3 has 13 residues. Germline CDR1 reads SNHLY; CDR2 reads FYNNEI. V gave up 1 base and J gave up 3 bases, with 5 bases separating them. Here the CDR3 DNA reads TGTGCCAGCAGTGAAGGTGAAACAGATACGCAGTATTTT. Its translation: CASSEGETDTQYF.

This clone is medium-sized by share. The chain joins TRBV2 to TRBJ2-2, with a possible D match to TRBD2 (5 bases). Germline V gene sequence: CDR1 SNHLY, CDR2 FYNNEI. The CDR3 sequence is 16 residues long. Deletions cut 2 bases from V and 4 bases from J, with 14 bases between. CDR3 sequence: CASSESAGSITGELFF. The CDR3 coding sequence is TGTGCCAGCAGTGAATCGGCGGGCAGCATCACCGGGGAGCTGTTTTTT.

The chain employs TRBV7-9 and TRBJ2-1; D perhaps matches TRBD2 (6 bases). V was clipped by 6 bases and J by 6 bases, with 21 bases between them. CDR3 length: 16 residues. Germline loops: CDR1 SEHNR, CDR2 FQNEAQ (reference sequence). CDR3: CASRLARGSTVNEQFF. Written as DNA, the CDR3 is TGTGCCAGCAGGTTGGCACGGGGGAGCACGGTCAATGAGCAGTTCTTC.